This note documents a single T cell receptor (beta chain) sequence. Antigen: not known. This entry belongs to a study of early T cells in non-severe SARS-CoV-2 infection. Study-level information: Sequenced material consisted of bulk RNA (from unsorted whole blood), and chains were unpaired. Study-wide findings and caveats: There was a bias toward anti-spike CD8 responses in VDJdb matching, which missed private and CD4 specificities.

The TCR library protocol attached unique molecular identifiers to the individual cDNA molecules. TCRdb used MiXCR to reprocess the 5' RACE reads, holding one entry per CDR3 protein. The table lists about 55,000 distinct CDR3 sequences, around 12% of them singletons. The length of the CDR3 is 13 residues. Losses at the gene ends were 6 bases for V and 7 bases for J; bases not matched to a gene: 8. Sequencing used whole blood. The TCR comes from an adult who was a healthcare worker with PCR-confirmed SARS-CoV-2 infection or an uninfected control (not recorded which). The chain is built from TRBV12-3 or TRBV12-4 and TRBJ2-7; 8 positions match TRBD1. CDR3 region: CASSHQGAGEQYF. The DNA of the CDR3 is TGTGCCAGCAGCCATCAGGGGGCGGGGGAGCAGTACTTC.